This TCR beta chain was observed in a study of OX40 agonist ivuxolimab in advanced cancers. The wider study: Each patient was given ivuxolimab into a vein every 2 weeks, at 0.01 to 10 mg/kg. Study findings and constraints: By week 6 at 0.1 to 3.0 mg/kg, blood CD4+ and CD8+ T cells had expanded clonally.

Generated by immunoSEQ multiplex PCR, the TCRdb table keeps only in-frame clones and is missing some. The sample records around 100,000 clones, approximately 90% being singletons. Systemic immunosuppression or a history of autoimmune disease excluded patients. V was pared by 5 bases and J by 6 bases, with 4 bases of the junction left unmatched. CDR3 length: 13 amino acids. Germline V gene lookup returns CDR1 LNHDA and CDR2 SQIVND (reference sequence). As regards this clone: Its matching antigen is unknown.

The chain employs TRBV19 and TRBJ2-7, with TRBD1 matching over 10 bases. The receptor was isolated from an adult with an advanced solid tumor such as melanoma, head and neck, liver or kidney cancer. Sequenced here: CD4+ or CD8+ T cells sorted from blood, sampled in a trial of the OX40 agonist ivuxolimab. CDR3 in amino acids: CASSPDRGLEQYF. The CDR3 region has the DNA TGTGCCAGTAGTCCTGACAGGGGGCTCGAGCAGTACTTC.